These 32 T cell receptor beta chains share one sample of origin, sequenced in a study of cytomegalovirus exposure and HLA in healthy donors. The PCR had 60 Vbeta and 13 Jbeta primers. The protocol was immunoSEQ multiplex PCR, while the TCRdb copy is restricted to in-frame clones and leaves out a portion. This sample yields around 230,000 clones, of which about four fifths are seen a single time; 6% belongs to the top ten. The sample was PBMCs. The source is a man aged 40-50 years in good health and CMV-seropositive.

The chain uses TRBV2 and TRBJ2-5; 8 bases match TRBD2. The end of the DNA is better explained by TRBJ2-7, so the J call may be wrong. The germline V gene has CDR1 SNHLY and CDR2 FYNNEI. This CDR3 is built from 15 residues. The CDR3 spells CASSQSGTRGYEQYF. CDR3 bases: TGTGCCAGCAGCCAATCCGGGACTAGGGGTTACGAGCAGTACTTC.

J is TRBJ2-1 and V is TRBV5-1, with D perhaps TRBD1 (5 bases). This CDR3 region has 11 residues. Germline assignment: CDR1 SGHRS and CDR2 YFSETQ. The ends were cut back, 5 bases at V and 13 bases at J, with 13 bases in the middle. The DNA for the CDR3 is TGCGCCAGCAGAGGGCGTGGGGCCCAGTTCTTC. Protein: CASRGRGAQFF.

The chain combines TRBV19 with TRBJ2-4; D perhaps matches TRBD1 (5 bases). Between the trimmed V and J ends, which lost 1 base and 0 bases, there was a span of 10 bases. Germline loops: CDR1 LNHDA, CDR2 SQIVND (reference sequence). The CDR3 is made up of 16 amino acids. CDR3 sequence: CASSIASTVAKNIQYF. The CDR3 bases are TGTGCCAGTAGTATAGCTTCGACAGTAGCCAAAAACATTCAGTACTTC. Combining the CDR3 with reference TRBV19 and TRBJ2-4 gives the whole variable domain DGGITQSPKYLFRKEGQNVTLSCEQNLNHDAMYWYRQDPGQGLRLIYYSQIVNDFQKGDIAEGYSVSREKKESFPLTVTSAQKNPTAFYLCASSIASTVAKNIQYFGAGTRLSVL.

V usage is TRBV7-9 and J usage is TRBJ2-5, with D possibly being TRBD2 (6 bases). Judging by the DNA end, TRBJ2-7 fits better; the J call may be wrong. This CDR3 is 16 amino acids long. The germline V gene has CDR1 SEHNR and CDR2 FQNEAQ (reference sequence). The CDR3 DNA reads as TGTGCCAGCAGCCCCCTCGAAGGGACGGGAGCCTACGAGCAGTACTTC. Translated, it gives CASSPLEGTGAYEQYF.

This chain links TRBV7-6 with TRBJ2-5; D is possibly TRBD2 (5 bases). This CDR3 contains 15 residues. Germline CDR1 is SGHVS and CDR2 is FNYEAQ. The V gene lost 3 bases and the J gene lost 0 bases, with 11 bases spanning the gap. Written as DNA, the CDR3 is TGTGCCAGCAGCTTCCCCCAGCGGTACCAAGAGACCCAGTACTTC. Translation: CASSFPQRYQETQYF.

The chain uses TRBV18 and TRBJ1-2, with 7 bases fitting TRBD1. CDR3 length: 15 amino acids. From germline, CDR1 is KGHSH and CDR2 LQKENI. V was clipped by 3 bases and J by 4 bases; unmatched bases: 8. The CDR3 reads CASSPPGQASYGYTF. CDR3 in DNA: TGTGCCAGCTCACCTCCCGGACAGGCGAGCTATGGCTACACCTTC.

V gene TRBV2 combines with J gene TRBJ1-5; 7 bases are shared with TRBD1. V was clipped by 6 bases and J by 4 bases; unmatched bases: 3. The CDR3 is 13 amino acids. Germline CDR1 is SNHLY and CDR2 is FYNNEI. CDR3 sequence reads: CASSEQGNQPQHF. The CDR3 DNA reads TGTGCCAGCAGCGAACAGGGGAATCAGCCCCAGCATTTT.

The rearrangement joins TRBV5-1 to TRBJ2-1; 10 bases line up with TRBD2. Looked up from germline, CDR1 is SGHRS and CDR2 is YFSETQ. The CDR3 has 14 residues. Trimming removed 2 bases from V and 9 bases from J; junction bases left unmatched: 5. CDR3: CASSFSSGRSEQFF. CDR3 coding DNA: TGCGCCAGCAGCTTCTCTAGCGGGAGAAGTGAGCAGTTCTTC.

The chain joins TRBV6-1 to TRBJ1-1; D remains ambiguous. The CDR3 length is 16 residues. Per germline, CDR1 MNHNS and CDR2 SASEGT. V was trimmed by 0 bases and J by 0 bases, leaving 11 bases between them. CDR3 coding DNA: TGTGCCAGCAGTGAAGCGGGAGACGGCATGAACACTGAAGCTTTCTTT. The encoded protein is CASSEAGDGMNTEAFF.

Here the CDR3 reads CASSQGRGDYGYTF. CDR3 DNA sequence: TGTGCCAGCAGCCAAGGCAGGGGGGACTATGGCTACACCTTC. The V gene is TRBV14, the J gene TRBJ1-2; the match to TRBD1 covers 7 bases. The junction had 2 bases not matched to a gene; V was cut back by 1 base and J by 3 bases. Germline assignment: CDR1 SGHDN and CDR2 FVKESK. The CDR3 runs to 14 residues.

The chain employs TRBV27 and TRBJ1-2; possible D gene TRBD1, 6 bases. The CDR3 extends over 15 amino acids. Germline V gene sequence: CDR1 MNHEY, CDR2 SMNVEV (reference sequence). Trimming took off 3 bases at V and 8 bases at J, with 19 bases between the two ends. This chain's CDR3 is CASSFARGTLRGYTF. CDR3 nucleotides: TGTGCCAGCAGTTTCGCCAGGGGAACGCTGAGAGGCTACACCTTC.

The J gene is TRBJ1-5, the V gene TRBV18; 8 positions agree with TRBD1. The CDR3 is made up of 15 amino acids. Trimming cost V 4 bases and J 5 bases; bases outside gene matches: 7. Germline values: CDR1 KGHSH, CDR2 LQKENI. The CDR3 sequence: CASSLLDRGYQPQHF. For the CDR3, the DNA is TGTGCCAGCTCACTGCTAGACAGGGGCTATCAGCCCCAGCATTTT.

This chain joins TRBV6-4 and TRBJ2-1; tentatively, D is TRBD1 (5 bases). The germline V gene encodes CDR1 MRHNA and CDR2 SNTAGT. This CDR3 contains 15 residues. V was cut by 8 bases and J by 5 bases, with 19 bases left in between. In nucleotides, the CDR3 is TGTGCCAGCCCCAAAATGGGGCTGCTACACAATGAGCAGTTCTTC. The encoded protein is CASPKMGLLHNEQFF.

The chain employs TRBV6-5 and TRBJ2-5, with 13 positions matching TRBD2. V lost 2 bases and J lost 4; bases outside the gene matches: 4. This CDR3 is 16 amino acids long. The germline V gene has CDR1 MNHEY and CDR2 SVGAGI. CDR3 protein: CASSYRGLAGVETQYF. CDR3 coding DNA: TGTGCCAGCAGTTACCGAGGACTAGCGGGAGTAGAGACCCAGTACTTC.

This chain connects TRBV29-1 to TRBJ1-5; tentative D call: TRBD1 (5 bases). Germline CDR1 reads SQVTM; CDR2 reads ANQGSEA. The CDR3 is made up of 13 amino acids. Between the trimmed V and J ends, which lost 4 bases and 4 bases, there was a span of 11 bases. The CDR3 here is CSVGGGLNQPQHF. The CDR3 DNA follows: TGCAGCGTTGGGGGGGGTTTAAATCAGCCCCAGCATTTT.

This clone was detected only once. In DNA, the CDR3 is TGTGCCAGCAGCGTAACGACAGGGAAGACCCAAGAGACCCAGTACTTC. It is translated as CASSVTTGKTQETQYF. The chain employs TRBV9 and TRBJ2-5; 7 bases line up with TRBD1. V gave up 1 base and J gave up 1 base; unmatched junction bases: 7. The CDR3 sequence is 16 residues long. In germline, CDR1 is SGDLS, CDR2 YYNGEE.

The chain combines TRBV21-1 with TRBJ2-7; TRBD2, the D gene given by the table, was not confirmed from the DNA. TRBV21-1 corresponds to a pseudogene. CDR3 length: 17 residues. CDR3 region: CASFRRYAREGSYEQYV. CDR3 sequence (DNA): TGTGCCAGCTTTCGTAGATATGCGCGGGAGGGCTCCTACGAGCAGTACGTC.

This chain connects TRBV6-5 to TRBJ2-1; 8 bases fit TRBD1. Germline loops: CDR1 MNHEY, CDR2 SVGAGI. The junction had 4 bases not matched to a gene; V was cut back by 4 bases and J by 2 bases. There are 15 residues in the CDR3. DNA of the CDR3: TGTGCCAGCAGTTTTACGGGACAGGCCTACAATGAGCAGTTCTTC. This codes for CASSFTGQAYNEQFF.

Only one count was recorded for this clone. This chain uses TRBV5-4 with TRBJ2-5, with D unresolved. The CDR3 runs to 13 residues. Germline CDR1 SGHNT, CDR2 YYREEE (reference sequence). The V end was cut by 5 bases, the J end by 5 bases, with 13 bases between. In DNA form, the CDR3 reads TGTGCCAGCAGTTATTATGGAGTGGAGACCCAGTACTTC. Translating gives CASSYYGVETQYF.

The genes are TRBV30 and TRBJ2-3; 9 bases map to TRBD1. Germline V gene sequence: CDR1 GTSNPN, CDR2 SVGIG (reference sequence). V shed 7 bases, J shed 6 bases, and the junction held 11 bases outside the gene matches. The CDR3 totals 14 residues. The CDR3 is CASTGTGIWDTQYF. CDR3 in DNA: TGTGCCTCTACCGGGACAGGGATATGGGATACGCAGTATTTT.

The chain couples TRBV19 to TRBJ2-1; TRBD2 matches 11 bases. V lost 7 bases and J lost 3; bases outside the gene matches: 14. The CDR3 extends over 18 amino acids. Germline V gene lookup returns CDR1 LNHDA and CDR2 SQIVND (reference sequence). CDR3 bases: TGTGCCAGTATGGCCACGAGGGCCGGACTAGCGGGCTACAATGAGCAGTTCTTC. Residues: CASMATRAGLAGYNEQFF.

CDR3 bases: TGTGCCAGCAGCTTGTTTAGTGTCCCAGCAGCGAATGAGCAGTTCTTC. Translating gives CASSLFSVPAANEQFF. This chain uses TRBV6-6 with TRBJ2-1; D unclear. Germline assignment: CDR1 MNHNY and CDR2 SVGAGI (reference sequence). The CDR3 is 16 amino acids. Trimming cost V 6 bases and J 7 bases, with 22 bases left between them.

This clone was recorded a few times. This chain joins TRBV5-1 and TRBJ2-3; D gene unclear. The germline gives CDR1 SGHRS, CDR2 YFSETQ. The CDR3 spans 15 residues. V lost 1 base and J 4 bases, leaving 13 bases between the germline ends. The CDR3 DNA follows: TGCGCCAGCAGCTTGATTGTGGTGGGCCCAGATACGCAGTATTTT. Protein sequence: CASSLIVVGPDTQYF. The full variable domain, completed using reference TRBV5-1 and TRBJ2-3, is KAGVTQTPRYLIKTRGQQVTLSCSPISGHRSVSWYQQTPGQGLQFLFEYFSETQRNKGNFPGRFSGRQFSNSRSEMNVSTLELGDSALYLCASSLIVVGPDTQYFGPGTRLTVL.

The chain uses TRBV11-3 and TRBJ2-3, with D possibly being TRBD1 (6 bases). Trimming pared 5 bases from V and 2 bases from J, leaving 11 bases between. The CDR3 sequence is 14 residues long. Germline lookup yields CDR1 SGHNT and CDR2 YENEEA. The CDR3 DNA reads TGTGCCAGCAGCCTTGGACAGAACACAGATACGCAGTATTTT. It encodes CASSLGQNTDTQYF. Supplemented by reference TRBV11-3 and TRBJ2-3, the full variable domain reads EAGVVQSPRYKIIEKKQPVAFWCNPISGHNTLYWYLQNLGQGPELLIRYENEEAVDDSQLPKDRFSAERLKGVDSTLKIQPAELGDSAVYLCASSLGQNTDTQYFGPGTRLTVL.

The chain has TRBV7-6 and TRBJ2-1; D might be TRBD2 (6 bases). V gave up 1 base and J gave up 10 bases, with 17 bases separating them. Per germline, CDR1 SGHVS and CDR2 FNYEAQ. The CDR3 totals 15 residues. In nucleotides, the CDR3 is TGTGCCAGCAGCTTAGTCGGGACTGGCTCCTGGGAGCAGTTCTTC. It yields the protein CASSLVGTGSWEQFF.

On this clone: A junction end diverges from the germline sequence, so it may reflect a read error. This rearrangement joins TRBV29-1 to TRBJ2-5, with 15 nucleotides matching TRBD2. This CDR3 is built from 19 residues. CDR1 and CDR2 from the germline V gene are SQVTM and ANQGSEA. The CDR3 loop reads CSVKEPGGGLAGGRETQYF. The CDR3 DNA follows: TGCAGCGTTAAAGAGCCAGGCGGGGGACTAGCGGGAGGAAGGGAGACCCAGTACTTC.

The V gene is TRBV21-1, the J gene TRBJ2-5; the listed D gene, TRBD1, was not tested against the DNA. TRBV21-1 is noted as a pseudogene. CDR3 length equals 20 residues. The DNA for the CDR3 is TGTGCCAGCAGCGCTCCAGGGTTTCCGGACCCAGGTATGTGGCAAGAGACCCAGTACTTC. It yields the protein CASSAPGFPDPGMWQETQYF.

The J gene is TRBJ2-1, the V gene TRBV29-1, with 9 positions matching TRBD1. The CDR3 contains 13 residues. Germline CDR1 SQVTM, CDR2 ANQGSEA. The J segment lost 5 bases and the V segment lost 1 base, leaving 0 bases of the junction unmatched. CDR3 sequence reads: CSVEGDRDNEQFF. CDR3 nucleotide sequence: TGCAGCGTTGAAGGGGACAGGGACAATGAGCAGTTCTTC.

This chain uses TRBV6-1 with TRBJ2-7; D gene unclear. The length of the CDR3 is 13 residues. The V and J ends lost 1 base and 7 bases respectively, with 11 bases between them. Germline V gene sequence: CDR1 MNHNS, CDR2 SASEGT. The CDR3 region has the DNA TGTGCCAGCAGTGAAGATGGATCCGGAGAGCAGTACGTC. The encoded protein is CASSEDGSGEQYV.

The chain couples TRBV19 to TRBJ2-2, with 13 bases aligning to TRBD2. CDR1 LNHDA and CDR2 SQIVND come from the germline V gene (reference sequence). J gave up 8 bases and V 10 bases, and 10 bases lay outside the gene matches. The CDR3 contains 15 residues. For the CDR3, the DNA is TGTGCCACCGCCCCCGGACTAGCGGGAGTTGGGGAGCTGTTTTTT. Its protein is CATAPGLAGVGELFF.

The rearrangement joins TRBV5-1 to TRBJ2-7; TRBD2 agrees at 7 bases. V trimming: 2 bases; J trimming: 5 bases; junction bases outside the gene matches: 1. Germline lookup yields CDR1 SGHRS and CDR2 YFSETQ. The CDR3 spans 12 residues. The chain's CDR3 is CASSFTSDEQYF. CDR3 in DNA: TGCGCCAGCAGCTTTACTAGCGACGAGCAGTACTTC. Drawing the rest from reference TRBV5-1 and TRBJ2-7, the complete variable domain is KAGVTQTPRYLIKTRGQQVTLSCSPISGHRSVSWYQQTPGQGLQFLFEYFSETQRNKGNFPGRFSGRQFSNSRSEMNVSTLELGDSALYLCASSFTSDEQYFGPGTRLTVT.

The V and J genes are TRBV5-1 and TRBJ2-1; possible D gene TRBD1, 6 bases. V was clipped by 1 base and J by 10 bases, with 9 bases between them. Germline values: CDR1 SGHRS, CDR2 YFSETQ. The CDR3 runs to 12 residues. The CDR3: CASSLLGTEQFF. CDR3 nucleotide sequence: TGCGCCAGCAGCTTGCTCGGGACAGAGCAGTTCTTC. The full variable domain, rest sourced from reference TRBV5-1 and TRBJ2-1, is KAGVTQTPRYLIKTRGQQVTLSCSPISGHRSVSWYQQTPGQGLQFLFEYFSETQRNKGNFPGRFSGRQFSNSRSEMNVSTLELGDSALYLCASSLLGTEQFFGPGTRLTVL.